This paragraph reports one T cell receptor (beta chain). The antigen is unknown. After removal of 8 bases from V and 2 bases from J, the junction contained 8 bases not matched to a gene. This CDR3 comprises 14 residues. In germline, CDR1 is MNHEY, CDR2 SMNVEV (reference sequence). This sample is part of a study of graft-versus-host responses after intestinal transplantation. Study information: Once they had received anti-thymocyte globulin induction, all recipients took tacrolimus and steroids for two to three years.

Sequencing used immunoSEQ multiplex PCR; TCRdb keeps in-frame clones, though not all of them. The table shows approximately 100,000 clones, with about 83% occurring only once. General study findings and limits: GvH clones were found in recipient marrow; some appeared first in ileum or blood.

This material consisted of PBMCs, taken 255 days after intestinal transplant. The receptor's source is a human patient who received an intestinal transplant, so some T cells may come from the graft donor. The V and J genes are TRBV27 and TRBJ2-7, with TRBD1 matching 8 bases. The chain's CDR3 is CASHSRDRTYEQYF. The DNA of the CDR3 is TGTGCCAGCCACAGCCGGGACAGGACCTACGAGCAGTACTTC.